This T cell receptor beta chain was profiled in a study of CD8 T cells in Susac syndrome. A quantity of about 0.5 to 1 ug RNA underwent reverse transcription using random hexamers. It was immunoSEQ multiplex PCR that amplified TCR beta CDR3 across 54 Vbeta and 13 Jbeta. Via MiXCR, TCRdb re-called the immunoSEQ multiplex PCR reads, giving one row per CDR3 protein. The sample contains roughly 80,000 distinct CDR3 sequences, 90% to 95% of which appear only once. The source material was CD8+ T cells from PBMCs. This clonotype was obtained from a human donor in good health.

CDR3 DNA sequence: TGCGCCAGCAGCTCCGGGACAGGGGACACAGATACGCAGTATTTT. Amino acid sequence: CASSSGTGDTDTQYF. V and J are TRBV5-1 and TRBJ2-3; the match to TRBD1 covers 10 bases. The CDR3 contains 15 residues. V shed 3 bases and J 2 bases; nucleotides not matched to a gene: 3. Germline lookup yields CDR1 SGHRS and CDR2 YFSETQ.